This paragraph reports one T cell receptor (beta chain). The count of this clonotype is one. This receptor's antigen is unknown. No clone much larger than this one lies a single base away; base qualities are absent. Library creation used 5' RACE. Data came from an Illumina HiSeq 2500. A second PCR of roughly 7 to 12 cycles was run with a J-beta primer mix and a sample-barcoded 5' primer. A template-switch 5' adaptor carrying 12 random nucleotides introduced a unique molecular identifier onto each TCR beta cDNA molecule. At least 2.5 million CDR3-containing paired-end reads were obtained from each sample. First-strand cDNA was synthesized from all RNA with the Mint cDNA synthesis kit, primed by a TRBC-specific oligonucleotide. All cDNA was treated with uracil-DNA glycosylase and then went through a first 18-cycle PCR with the universal primers M1SS and BC2_uni_R. In the original analysis: For normalization, 1 million high-quality reads were randomly selected from each sample, with every read carrying a distinct molecular identifier. Instead of being binned into consensus sequences, reads with shared molecular identifiers were discarded. MiTCR, with a Q25 quality threshold and the strictest error-elimination algorithm, was used for CDR3 identification, clonotype clustering and error correction. A nonparametric unseen species model with Euler transformation was used to estimate lower-bound total TCR beta diversity. The public reads were reanalyzed by TCRdb: fastp trimming at Q25, MiXCR alignment, in-frame beta chains only. Each record represents a unique CDR3 protein, reported with the most common genes and DNA among its rows. None of the V and J calls come from the authors' own analysis; TCRdb made them. The sample profile shows 1,500,000 or so distinct CDR3 sequences; around 55% of them were found once. The ten biggest clones cover more than 6% of the sample.

This sample was included in a study of blood T cells in healthy people across ages (dated by TCRdb to 2015 to 2017). In terms of the full investigation: In model experiments, roughly one uniquely barcoded TCR beta cDNA molecule per two T cells was captured by template switching. Four age groups were formed from the donors: young (average approximately 15 years), middle-aged (roughly 38), aged (roughly 59) and long-lived (around 80). Donors of different ages were randomly distributed across sequencing lanes to avoid experimental bias. Using the same blood draw, the study looked at two additional independent replicas of 1 million unique cDNA reads for two donors, one aged 18 to 30 and the other aged 80 or older. To track age-related changes in TCR beta repertoire diversity, the study relied on deep sequencing normalized with unique cDNA molecular identifiers.

The roughly 42 donors, aged 6 to 90 years, were systemically healthy Caucasian individuals from Russia. Roughly 11 milliliters of peripheral blood were drawn from each donor into EDTA-treated Vacutainer tubes. PBMCs were isolated by Ficoll-Paque density-gradient centrifugation, with at least 7 million obtained per sample. Total RNA, at least 6 micrograms per sample, was extracted from PBMCs with Trizol reagent. Naive CD45RAhigh/CD27high T cell percentages were measured by flow cytometry on a PBMC aliquot from every donor. Here is what the overall study found, with its caveats: Compared with the aged group, the long-lived group had more naive CD4+ T cells, fewer expanded clones and increased TCR diversity, a pattern suggesting age selection. Estimates of total diversity based on one million sequenced T cells were considered lower bounds and underestimates. Observed TCR beta diversity correlated strongly with the percentage of naive T cells measured by flow cytometry. Since profiling was done on bulk unsorted PBMCs, naive and antigen-experienced compartments could not be conclusively compared. As age increased, observed TCR beta diversity per million T cells dropped in a roughly linear way, and a significant reduction was already evident by age about 36. The CMV infection status of donors was not known, potentially confounding age-related changes in expanded clonotypes.

Measured from the cysteine to the phenylalanine, the CDR3 is 14 residues long. The only DNA kept is the CDR3, 42 bases in frame from the first base. In the germline V gene, CDR1 corresponds to MDHEN and CDR2 to SYDVKM. The junction shows trimming of 6 bases on V and 0 bases on J, plus 12 bases between the germline ends. The chain joins TRBV28 to TRBJ2-7; the D segment cannot be called with confidence. The sequencing sample was made of blood. The TCR sequence derives from a man between 18 and 35 years old in good health. The CDR3 reads as follows: CASRVEVGSYEQYF. The nucleotides are TGTGCCAGCAGGGTAGAGGTCGGCTCCTACGAGCAGTACTTC.